This TCR beta chain is from a study of Ad26.COV2.S vaccination and SARS-CoV-2 variants. Treatment in this sample: roughly 18 received Ad26.COV2.S at low or high dose, single or two shots; about 5 received placebo; per-sample allocation not given. Material that was analyzed had been drawn on day 63 after the first vaccine or placebo injection. Regarding this clone: Its antigen is still unknown.

Study outcomes and limitations: Total T cell responses may have been underestimated by the TCR breadth and depth analyses.

Data came from immunoSEQ multiplex PCR; TCRdb stores just in-frame clones and leaves some out. The table lists 410,000 or so clones, 92% of them singletons. The CDR3 runs 16 residues. Germline V gene sequence: CDR1 LGHNT, CDR2 FRNRAP. V shed 1 base and J 2 bases; nucleotides not matched to a gene: 3. The chain employs TRBV12-5 and TRBJ2-1, with TRBD2 matching over 9 bases. This TCR was recovered from a person aged 18-65 years who received the Ad26.COV2.S COVID-19 vaccine or a placebo. The sequencing used peripheral blood, collected in a trial of Ad26.COV2.S vaccine versus placebo. The CDR3 nucleotides are TGTGCTAGTGGTTTGGGTACTAGCGGGCCCTACAATGAGCAGTTCTTC. As protein: CASGLGTSGPYNEQFF.